One TCR beta chain is described in this entry. These data originate in a study of shared clonotypes between healthy human individuals. Assay used: immunoSEQ multiplex PCR; TCRdb lists only in-frame clones, some missing. The sample contains approximately 1.9 million clones, roughly 95% of which appear only once. The length of the CDR3 is 16 residues. The V and J ends lost 1 base and 3 bases, in that order; junction bases with no gene match: 7. Germline V lookup: CDR1 LGHNA, CDR2 YSLEER. CD45RO-negative, CCR7-positively selected cells formed the naive CD8 fraction, excluding terminally differentiated effector memory CD45RA+ cells.

Sequencing was performed on naive CD8+ T cells from PBMCs. The rearrangement uses TRBV4-3 and TRBJ2-7; 9 bases match TRBD1. This TCR derives from a man aged 18 to 30 in good health. Some clones in this sample may be carry-over from other donors' samples. CDR3 in amino acids: CASSQGTGDPLYEQYF. CDR3 nucleotide sequence: TGCGCCAGCAGCCAAGGGACAGGGGACCCCCTCTACGAGCAGTACTTC.